These 24 T cell receptor beta chains share one sample of origin, sequenced in a study of CD8 T cells in ankylosing spondylitis. MiXCR, run by TCRdb on the 5' RACE reads, gives a single entry per CDR3 protein. The table lists hundreds of thousands of distinct CDR3 sequences, roughly 18% of them singletons. These receptors have no known antigen. Broader study findings: The study identified a TCR beta motif of fewer than 10 highly homologous variants that appeared characteristic of ankylosing spondylitis blood.

Sequenced sample: blood, either unsorted or a sorted T cell fraction (not recorded which). These TCRs come from a male donor with ankylosing spondylitis.

This clonotype was seen ten or more times. This sequence joins TRBV5-6 and TRBJ2-7; D remains ambiguous. The V and J ends lost 2 bases and 0 bases respectively, with 15 bases between them. The CDR3 is made up of 16 amino acids. The germline gives CDR1 SGHDT, CDR2 YYEEEE. For the CDR3, the DNA is TGTGCCAGCAGCTTCGACTCCGGTATTAGCTCCTACGAGCAGTACTTC. It translates to CASSFDSGISSYEQYF. Complete variable domain (other parts from reference TRBV5-6 and TRBJ2-7): DAGVTQSPTHLIKTRGQQVTLRCSPKSGHDTVSWYQQALGQGPQFIFQYYEEEERQRGNFPDRFSGHQFPNYSSELNVNALLLGDSALYLCASSFDSGISSYEQYFGPGTRLTVT.

This clonotype was detected only a few times. The chain has TRBV5-4 and TRBJ1-2; no clear D. CDR3 size: 16 residues. Trimming removed 3 bases at V and 4 bases at J, with 19 bases between. Looked up from germline, CDR1 is SGHNT and CDR2 is YYREEE (reference sequence). The CDR3 coding sequence is TGTGCCAGCAGCTCGGATGAACGGAGGTTTAGCTATGGCTACACCTTC. Its translation: CASSSDERRFSYGYTF. Supplemented by reference TRBV5-4 and TRBJ1-2, the full variable domain reads ETGVTQSPTHLIKTRGQQVTLRCSSQSGHNTVSWYQQALGQGPQFIFQYYREEENGRGNFPPRFSGLQFPNYSSELNVNALELDDSALYLCASSSDERRFSYGYTFGSGTRLTVV.

This chain connects TRBV12-3 or TRBV12-4 to TRBJ2-7, with TRBD1 as a possible D gene (6 bases). This CDR3 region has 14 residues. The germline V and J ends were trimmed by 1 base and 4 bases, with 11 bases remaining between them. The CDR3 sequence: CASSLGTVMYEQYF. In DNA form, the CDR3 reads TGTGCCAGCAGTTTAGGGACAGTTATGTACGAGCAGTACTTC.

This clonotype has a handful of counts. The J gene is TRBJ2-7, the V gene TRBV24-1; no firm D call. This CDR3 has 13 amino acids. Trimming removed 4 bases from V and 0 bases from J, with 6 bases in between. Germline V gene data show CDR1 as KGHDR and CDR2 as SFDVKD. CDR3 in amino acids: CATSDPDSYEQYF. The CDR3 nucleotides are TGTGCCACCAGTGACCCGGACTCCTACGAGCAGTACTTC.

This clonotype has just a few counts. This rearrangement joins TRBV6-4 to TRBJ2-3; no reliable D call. The CDR3 sequence is 13 residues long. CDR1 is MRHNA and CDR2 is SNTAGT in the germline V gene. The V and J ends lost 5 bases and 1 base respectively, with 7 bases between them. The CDR3 spells CASSQTGTDTQYF. CDR3 bases: TGTGCCAGCAGTCAAACTGGCACAGATACGCAGTATTTT.

The V call is TRBV6-1, the J call TRBJ1-2, with D possibly being TRBD1 (5 bases). V lost 6 bases and J 2 bases, leaving 10 bases between the germline ends. Germline CDR1 MNHNS, CDR2 SASEGT. The CDR3 runs to 13 residues. CDR3 sequence (DNA): TGTGCCAGCAGGACTGGGGCCAACTATGGCTACACCTTC. Amino acids: CASRTGANYGYTF.

The rearrangement uses TRBV5-6 and TRBJ2-1; TRBD2 might be the D (6 bases). This CDR3 is 16 amino acids long. V was trimmed by 0 bases and J by 4 bases, leaving 14 bases between them. Germline V CDR1 and CDR2: SGHDT, YYEEEE. The CDR3 region is CASSLVGASEYNEQFF. Here the CDR3 DNA reads TGTGCCAGCAGCTTGGTCGGGGCTAGCGAGTACAATGAGCAGTTCTTC.

This clonotype occurred a few times. CDR3 in DNA: TGTGCCAGCAGCCCCTTCGGGACAGGGGGTTTTTACGAGCAGTACTTC. This translates into CASSPFGTGGFYEQYF. The chain is built from TRBV13 and TRBJ2-7, with TRBD1 matching 11 bases. The CDR3 extends over 16 amino acids. Germline CDR1 reads PRHDT; CDR2 reads FYEKMQ (reference sequence). After removal of 5 bases from V and 4 bases from J, the junction contained 10 bases not matched to a gene. Full variable domain (missing parts from reference TRBV13 and TRBJ2-7): AAGVIQSPRHLIKEKRETATLKCYPIPRHDTVYWYQQGPGQDPQFLISFYEKMQSDKGSIPDRFSAQQFSDYHSELNMSSLELGDSALYFCASSPFGTGGFYEQYFGPGTRLTVT.

The V call is TRBV6-2 or TRBV6-3, the J call TRBJ2-7, with 12 bases lining up with TRBD1. The germline CDR1 and CDR2 sequences are MNHEY and SVGEGT. With 7 bases clipped from V and 4 bases from J, the junction kept 23 bases outside the gene matches. There are 20 residues in the CDR3. The CDR3 loop reads CASTPPIGDRGRYGLYEQYF. CDR3 coding DNA: TGTGCCAGCACCCCTCCCATAGGGGACAGGGGGCGCTACGGGTTATACGAGCAGTACTTC.

This clonotype was found a few times. The rearrangement uses TRBV12-3 or TRBV12-4 and TRBJ2-1; possible D gene TRBD2, 5 bases. V lost 3 bases, J lost 8 bases, and 14 bases lay in between. The CDR3 loop spans 14 amino acids. In nucleotides, the CDR3 is TGTGCCAGCAGTTTTCACAAGCCCGGGGATGAGCAGTTCTTC. It is translated as CASSFHKPGDEQFF.

The chain is built from TRBV6-5 and TRBJ2-3; TRBD1 aligns across 8 bases. The J segment lost 8 bases and the V segment lost 0 bases, leaving 13 bases of the junction unmatched. This CDR3 comprises 17 residues. Germline-derived CDR1 and CDR2 are MNHEY and SVGAGI. The CDR3, as DNA: TGTGCCAGCAGTTACTCGAGAGTGACAGGGGAAGGGGGTACGCAGTATTTT. Amino acids: CASSYSRVTGEGGTQYF.

This clonotype was found a few times. V gene TRBV6-1 combines with J gene TRBJ2-1, with no clear D. Germline assignment: CDR1 MNHNS and CDR2 SASEGT. CDR3 size: 14 residues. With 1 base removed from V and 7 bases from J, the gap between germline ends came to 11 bases. The CDR3 sequence is CASSEVPLPNEQFF. In DNA form, the CDR3 reads TGTGCCAGCAGTGAAGTTCCCTTGCCGAATGAGCAGTTCTTC.

This clonotype was seen a handful of times. The chain links TRBV12-3 or TRBV12-4 to TRBJ2-1, with D perhaps TRBD1 or TRBD2 (5 bases each). V was pared by 3 bases and J by 10 bases, with 13 bases between. This CDR3 contains 13 residues. CDR3 sequence: CASSFSGGSEQFF. As DNA, the CDR3 is TGTGCCAGCAGTTTTAGTGGGGGTTCGGAGCAGTTCTTC.

The table lists this clonotype with many counts. The chain couples TRBV5-1 to TRBJ1-1; D is undetermined. Germline-derived CDR1 and CDR2 are SGHRS and YFSETQ. This CDR3 region has 14 residues. V was pared by 0 bases and J by 2 bases, with 8 bases between. CDR3 coding DNA: TGCGCCAGCAGCTTGGACAGCCCCAACACTGAAGCTTTCTTT. It is translated as CASSLDSPNTEAFF.

Only a few counts were recorded for this clonotype. V usage is TRBV12-3 or TRBV12-4 and J usage is TRBJ1-1; the D gene is possibly TRBD1 (5 bases). V was shortened by 7 bases and J by 0 bases, with 12 bases between the two germline ends. The CDR3 runs 14 residues. As DNA, the CDR3 is TGTGCCAGCAAGCCCGGGACGGTGAACACTGAAGCTTTCTTT. It codes for CASKPGTVNTEAFF.

This clonotype was found a few times. The chain links TRBV5-1 to TRBJ2-1, with TRBD1 matching 7 bases. The CDR3 sequence is 12 residues long. With V trimmed by 0 bases and J by 15 bases, 6 bases remained unmatched. Germline values: CDR1 SGHRS, CDR2 YFSETQ. The CDR3 spells CASSLEGASLFF. CDR3 DNA sequence: TGCGCCAGCAGCTTGGAGGGGGCGAGCCTGTTCTTC.

J is TRBJ2-2 and V is TRBV5-1; D is perhaps TRBD1 or TRBD2 (5 bases each). The CDR3 covers 16 residues. Trimming stripped 0 bases from V and 6 bases from J, with 15 bases between. CDR1 SGHRS and CDR2 YFSETQ come from the germline V gene. CDR3 nucleotide sequence: TGCGCCAGCAGCTTGGAGGGACCGACCCCTCCCGGGGAGCTGTTTTTT. Residues: CASSLEGPTPPGELFF. The full variable domain, its missing parts supplied by reference TRBV5-1 and TRBJ2-2, is KAGVTQTPRYLIKTRGQQVTLSCSPISGHRSVSWYQQTPGQGLQFLFEYFSETQRNKGNFPGRFSGRQFSNSRSEMNVSTLELGDSALYLCASSLEGPTPPGELFFGEGSRLTVL.

V and J are TRBV11-2 and TRBJ1-2, with D uncertain. CDR1 SGHAT and CDR2 FQNNGV come from the germline V gene. V lost 1 base to trimming and J lost 2 bases, with 11 bases between them. This CDR3 has 15 amino acids. CDR3 nucleotides: TGTGCCAGCAGCTTAGTTGCTGGGGTGAACTATGGCTACACCTTC. Amino acid sequence: CASSLVAGVNYGYTF.

This clonotype was detected a few times. DNA for the CDR3: TGTGCCACCGAGCGGTGTAGGGGCTCTGGGGCCAACGTCCTGACTTTC. Residues: CATERCRGSGANVLTF. The chain recombines TRBV24-1 with TRBJ2-6; D is possibly TRBD1 or TRBD2 (5 bases each). This CDR3 region has 16 residues. Germline V gene lookup returns CDR1 KGHDR and CDR2 SFDVKD. Trimming stripped 9 bases from V and 0 bases from J, with 14 bases between.

This clonotype was picked up a small number of times. The chain combines TRBV6-2 or TRBV6-3 with TRBJ1-2; TRBD1 is a possible D gene (6 bases). V shed 6 bases and J shed 8 bases, with 16 bases lying between them. Germline V gene data show CDR1 as MNHEY and CDR2 as SVGEGT. The CDR3 consists of 13 residues. The CDR3 spells CASSLGQPFGYTF. CDR3 coding DNA: TGTGCCAGCAGCCTCGGACAGCCGTTCGGCTACACCTTC.

This chain connects TRBV18 to TRBJ2-7, with a tentative D call TRBD1 (5 bases). CDR3 length: 16 residues. Trimming shortened V by 5 bases and J by 5 bases, and 22 bases separated the two germline ends. Germline assignment: CDR1 KGHSH and CDR2 LQKENI. Here the CDR3 reads CASSSEQDVLVHEQYF. The CDR3 DNA reads as TGTGCCAGCTCATCAGAACAGGATGTCCTAGTACACGAGCAGTACTTC.

This clonotype appeared a few times. The V call is TRBV29-1, the J call TRBJ2-2; 12 positions match TRBD2. CDR1 is SQVTM and CDR2 is ANQGSEA in the germline V gene. Trimming cost V 0 bases and J 6 bases; bases outside gene matches: 5. The CDR3 consists of 16 residues. CDR3 residues: CSVEDQGTSGSGELFF. In DNA form, the CDR3 reads TGCAGCGTTGAAGATCAGGGGACTAGCGGGTCCGGGGAGCTGTTTTTT.

This clonotype has just a few counts. The chain employs TRBV2 and TRBJ2-1; 7 nucleotides align to TRBD2. The CDR3 runs 18 residues. Looked up from germline, CDR1 is SNHLY and CDR2 is FYNNEI. J lost 5 bases, V lost 5 bases, and 18 bases had no gene match. DNA for the CDR3: TGTGCCAGCAGTCCCGGGGTGGAGCATCCGGGAGGCAACAATGAGCAGTTCTTC. Its protein is CASSPGVEHPGGNNEQFF.

The sample holds a few counts of this clonotype. The chain joins TRBV29-1 to TRBJ2-3; the match to TRBD2 covers 9 bases. The germline V gene encodes CDR1 SQVTM and CDR2 ANQGSEA. J was trimmed by 0 bases and V by 7 bases; bases with no gene match: 14. This CDR3 is built from 17 residues. The CDR3 bases are TGCAGCGCCCCGGACAGCGGGGGGAGTACTAGCACAGATACGCAGTATTTT. As protein: CSAPDSGGSTSTDTQYF.